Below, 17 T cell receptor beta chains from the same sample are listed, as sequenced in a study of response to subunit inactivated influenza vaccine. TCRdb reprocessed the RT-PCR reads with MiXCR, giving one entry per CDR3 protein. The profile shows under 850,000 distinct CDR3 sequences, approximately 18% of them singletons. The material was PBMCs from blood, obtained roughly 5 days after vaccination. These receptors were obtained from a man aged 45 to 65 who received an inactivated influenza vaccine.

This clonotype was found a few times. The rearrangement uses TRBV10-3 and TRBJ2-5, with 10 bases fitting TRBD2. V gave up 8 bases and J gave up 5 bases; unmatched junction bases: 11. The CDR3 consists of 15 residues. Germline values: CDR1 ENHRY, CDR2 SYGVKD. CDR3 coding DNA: TGTGCCATCCGGGCTAGCGGGAGCCGAACGGAGACCCAGTACTTC. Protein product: CAIRASGSRTETQYF.

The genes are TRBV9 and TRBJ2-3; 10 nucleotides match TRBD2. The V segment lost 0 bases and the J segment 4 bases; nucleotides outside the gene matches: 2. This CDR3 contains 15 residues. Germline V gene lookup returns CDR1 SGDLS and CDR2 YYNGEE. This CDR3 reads CASSVDLAGADTQYF. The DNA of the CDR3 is TGTGCCAGCAGCGTAGATCTAGCGGGAGCAGATACGCAGTATTTT.

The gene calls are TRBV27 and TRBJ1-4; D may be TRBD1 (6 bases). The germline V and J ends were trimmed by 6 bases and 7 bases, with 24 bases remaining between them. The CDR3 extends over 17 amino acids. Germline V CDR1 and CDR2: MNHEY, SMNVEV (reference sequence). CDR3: CASSPDVRIRGSEKLFF. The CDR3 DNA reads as TGTGCCAGCAGCCCCGACGTCCGGATCAGGGGTTCTGAAAAACTGTTTTTT.

The CDR3 DNA reads TGTGCCAGCAGCTCGGGACTAGCGGGAGCCAGCAAGTACTTC. It encodes CASSSGLAGASKYF. The chain carries TRBV11-2 and TRBJ2-4; TRBD2 matches 14 bases. CDR1 and CDR2 (germline): SGHAT, FQNNGV. This CDR3 contains 14 residues. J was trimmed by 14 bases and V by 4 bases; bases with no gene match: 7.

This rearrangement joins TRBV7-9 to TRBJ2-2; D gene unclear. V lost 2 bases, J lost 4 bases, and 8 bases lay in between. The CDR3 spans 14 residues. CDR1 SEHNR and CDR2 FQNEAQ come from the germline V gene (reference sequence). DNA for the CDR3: TGTGCCAGCAGCTTATTAGAATTCACCGGGGAGCTGTTTTTT. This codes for CASSLLEFTGELFF. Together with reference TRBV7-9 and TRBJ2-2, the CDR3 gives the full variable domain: DTGVSQNPRHKITKRGQNVTFRCDPISEHNRLYWYRQTLGQGPEFLTYFQNEAQLEKSRLLSDRFSAERPKGSFSTLEIQRTEQGDSAMYLCASSLLEFTGELFFGEGSRLTVL.

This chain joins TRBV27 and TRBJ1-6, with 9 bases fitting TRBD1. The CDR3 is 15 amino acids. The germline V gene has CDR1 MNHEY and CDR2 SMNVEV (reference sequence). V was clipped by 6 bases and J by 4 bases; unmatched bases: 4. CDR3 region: CASRPGTGYNSPLHF. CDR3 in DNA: TGTGCCAGCAGACCCGGGACAGGGTATAATTCACCCCTCCACTTT.

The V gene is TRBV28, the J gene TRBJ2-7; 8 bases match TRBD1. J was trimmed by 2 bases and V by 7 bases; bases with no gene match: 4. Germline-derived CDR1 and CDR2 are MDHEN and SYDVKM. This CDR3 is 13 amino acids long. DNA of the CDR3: TGTGCCAGCAAGGCAGGGGGCACCTACGAGCAGTACTTC. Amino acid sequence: CASKAGGTYEQYF.

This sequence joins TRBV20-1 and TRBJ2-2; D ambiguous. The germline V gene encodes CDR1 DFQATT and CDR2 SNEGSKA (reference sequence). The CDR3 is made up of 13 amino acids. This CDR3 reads CSPLRAESGELFF. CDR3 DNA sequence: TGCAGCCCCCTTAGGGCTGAGTCCGGGGAGCTGTTTTTT.

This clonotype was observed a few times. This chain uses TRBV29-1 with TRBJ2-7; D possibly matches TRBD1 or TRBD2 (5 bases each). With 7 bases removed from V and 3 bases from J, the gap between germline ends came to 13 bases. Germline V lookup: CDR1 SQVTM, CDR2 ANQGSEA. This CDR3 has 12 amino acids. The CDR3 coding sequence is TGCAGCGCTAGCTCGACAGTCTACGAGCAGTACTTC. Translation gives CSASSTVYEQYF.

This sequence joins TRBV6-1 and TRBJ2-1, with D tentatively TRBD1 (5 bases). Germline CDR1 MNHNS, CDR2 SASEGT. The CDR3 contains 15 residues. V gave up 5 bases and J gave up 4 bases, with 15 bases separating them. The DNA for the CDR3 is TGTGCCAGCAGTATCCAGGGTATTAGTTACAATGAGCAGTTCTTC. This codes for CASSIQGISYNEQFF.

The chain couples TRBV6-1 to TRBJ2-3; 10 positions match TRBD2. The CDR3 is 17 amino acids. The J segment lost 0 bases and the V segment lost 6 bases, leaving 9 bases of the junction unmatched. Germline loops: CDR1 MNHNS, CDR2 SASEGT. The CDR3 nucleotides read TGTGCCAGCAGGCGGCTAGCGGGGGTTCCTAGCACAGATACGCAGTATTTT. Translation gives CASRRLAGVPSTDTQYF.

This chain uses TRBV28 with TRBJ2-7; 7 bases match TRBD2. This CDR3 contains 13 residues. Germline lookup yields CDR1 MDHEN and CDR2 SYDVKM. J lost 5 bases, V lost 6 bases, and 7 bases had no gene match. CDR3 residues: CASSRDYLNEQYF. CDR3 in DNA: TGTGCCAGCAGCCGGGACTACTTAAACGAGCAGTACTTC.

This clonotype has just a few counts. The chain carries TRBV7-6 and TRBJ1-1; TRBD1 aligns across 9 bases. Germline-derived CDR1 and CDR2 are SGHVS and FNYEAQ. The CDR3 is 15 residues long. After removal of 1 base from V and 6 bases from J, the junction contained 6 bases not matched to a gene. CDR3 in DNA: TGTGCCAGCAGCTTAGGGTACAGGGGGCGGGCTGAAGCTTTCTTT. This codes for CASSLGYRGRAEAFF.

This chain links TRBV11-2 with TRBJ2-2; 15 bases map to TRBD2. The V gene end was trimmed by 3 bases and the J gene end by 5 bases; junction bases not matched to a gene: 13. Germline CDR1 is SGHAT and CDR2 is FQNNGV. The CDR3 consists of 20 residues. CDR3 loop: CASSFPLTGTSGRITGELFF. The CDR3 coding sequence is TGTGCCAGCAGCTTCCCCCTCACCGGGACTAGCGGGAGGATTACCGGGGAGCTGTTTTTT. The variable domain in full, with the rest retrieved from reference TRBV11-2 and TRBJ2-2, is EAGVAQSPRYKIIEKRQSVAFWCNPISGHATLYWYQQILGQGPKLLIQFQNNGVVDDSQLPKDRFSAERLKGVDSTLKIQPAKLEDSAVYLCASSFPLTGTSGRITGELFFGEGSRLTVL.

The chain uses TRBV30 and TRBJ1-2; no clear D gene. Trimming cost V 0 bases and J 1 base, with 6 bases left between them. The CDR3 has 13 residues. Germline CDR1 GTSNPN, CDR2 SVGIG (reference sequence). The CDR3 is CAWSVNHNYGYTF. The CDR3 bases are TGTGCCTGGAGTGTAAACCATAACTATGGCTACACCTTC.

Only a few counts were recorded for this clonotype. CDR3 sequence reads: CSVESGGNEKLFF. Here the CDR3 DNA reads TGCAGCGTTGAATCAGGGGGAAATGAAAAACTGTTTTTT. V usage is TRBV29-1 and J usage is TRBJ1-4, with 7 bases that match TRBD1. Germline CDR1 is SQVTM and CDR2 is ANQGSEA. V lost 2 bases and J lost 5; bases outside the gene matches: 2. CDR3 length equals 13 residues.

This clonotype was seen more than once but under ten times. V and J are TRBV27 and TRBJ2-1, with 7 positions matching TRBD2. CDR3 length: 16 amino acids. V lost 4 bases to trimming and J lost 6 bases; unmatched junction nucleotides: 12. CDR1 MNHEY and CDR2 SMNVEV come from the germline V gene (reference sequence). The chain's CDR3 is CASSSTLAWGINEQFF. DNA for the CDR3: TGTGCCAGCAGTTCGACACTAGCGTGGGGTATCAATGAGCAGTTCTTC.